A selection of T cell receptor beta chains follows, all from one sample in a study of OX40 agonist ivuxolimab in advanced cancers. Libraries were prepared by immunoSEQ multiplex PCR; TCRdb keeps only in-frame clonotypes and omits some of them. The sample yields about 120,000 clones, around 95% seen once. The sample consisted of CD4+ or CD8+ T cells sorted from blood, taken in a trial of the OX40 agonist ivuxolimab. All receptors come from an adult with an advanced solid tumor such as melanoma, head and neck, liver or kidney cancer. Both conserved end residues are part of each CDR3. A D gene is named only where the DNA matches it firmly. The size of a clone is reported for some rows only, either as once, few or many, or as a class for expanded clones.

CDR3 protein: CASSPGRTGGPETQYF; CDR3 DNA: TGTGCCAGCAGTCCGGGAAGGACAGGGGGCCCCGAGACCCAGTACTTC; D gene: TRBD1; clone size: .; V gene: TRBV6-6; J gene: TRBJ2-5
CDR3 protein: CASSPPTSGGAEQFF; CDR3 DNA: TGTGCCAGCTCACCACCGACTAGCGGGGGGGCAGAGCAGTTCTTC; D gene: TRBD2; clone size: .; V gene: TRBV18; J gene: TRBJ2-1
CDR3 protein: CASSLTQGSDTQYF; CDR3 DNA: TGTGCCAGCAGCTTAACACAGGGTTCAGATACGCAGTATTTT; D gene: .; clone size: .; V gene: TRBV7-9; J gene: TRBJ2-3
CDR3 protein: CASSANRGLTGELFF; CDR3 DNA: TGTGCCAGCAGTGCAAACAGGGGGCTAACCGGGGAGCTGTTTTTT; D gene: TRBD1; clone size: once; V gene: TRBV28; J gene: TRBJ2-2
CDR3 protein: CASRAPPGEKLFF; CDR3 DNA: TGTGCCAGCAGGGCTCCGCCGGGTGAAAAACTGTTTTTT; D gene: .; clone size: .; V gene: TRBV28; J gene: TRBJ1-4
CDR3 protein: CASSYDRGTDTQYF; CDR3 DNA: TGTGCCAGCAGTTACGACAGGGGCACAGATACGCAGTATTTT; D gene: TRBD1; clone size: .; V gene: TRBV6-5; J gene: TRBJ2-3
CDR3 protein: CASSSDSGSTDTQYF; CDR3 DNA: TGCGCCAGCAGCTCTGATAGCGGTAGCACAGATACGCAGTATTTT; D gene: .; clone size: .; V gene: TRBV5-1; J gene: TRBJ2-3
CDR3 protein: CAISGPSTGINSPLHF; CDR3 DNA: TGTGCCATCAGCGGTCCCTCCACAGGGATTAATTCACCCCTCCACTTT; D gene: .; clone size: .; V gene: TRBV10-3; J gene: TRBJ1-6
CDR3 protein: CASKGAGSSYNSPLHF; CDR3 DNA: TGTGCCAGCAAAGGGGCGGGAAGCTCCTATAATTCACCCCTCCACTTT; D gene: .; clone size: .; V gene: TRBV27; J gene: TRBJ1-6
CDR3 protein: CASSPPRVAGELFF; CDR3 DNA: TGTGCCAGCAGCCCCCCCAGGGTAGCCGGGGAGCTGTTTTTT; D gene: .; clone size: .; V gene: TRBV28; J gene: TRBJ2-2
CDR3 protein: CASNTPGQGAGSPLHF; CDR3 DNA: TGTGCCAGTAACACTCCGGGACAGGGGGCTGGTTCACCCCTCCACTTT; D gene: TRBD1; clone size: .; V gene: TRBV28; J gene: TRBJ1-6
CDR3 protein: CASSTQGGNTEAFF; CDR3 DNA: TGTGCCAGCAGTACACAGGGAGGAAACACTGAAGCTTTCTTT; D gene: .; clone size: .; V gene: TRBV6-1; J gene: TRBJ1-1
CDR3 protein: CSVRGTEAFF; CDR3 DNA: TGCAGCGTTCGAGGCACTGAAGCTTTCTTT; D gene: .; clone size: .; V gene: TRBV29-1; J gene: TRBJ1-1
CDR3 protein: CASTQRLDGYNEQFF; CDR3 DNA: TGTGCCAGCACCCAAAGACTAGACGGCTACAATGAGCAGTTCTTC; D gene: .; clone size: .; V gene: TRBV6-6; J gene: TRBJ2-1
CDR3 protein: CASSLNPPLQGARNYEQYF; CDR3 DNA: TGTGCCAGCAGCTTAAACCCCCCATTACAGGGAGCCCGCAACTACGAGCAGTACTTC; D gene: .; clone size: .; V gene: TRBV7-2; J gene: TRBJ2-7
CDR3 protein: CASSPTGGMETQYF; CDR3 DNA: TGTGCCAGCAGCCCTACAGGGGGCATGGAGACCCAGTACTTC; D gene: TRBD1; clone size: .; V gene: TRBV7-3; J gene: TRBJ2-5
CDR3 protein: CASSLGQGGYEQYF; CDR3 DNA: TGTGCCAGCAGCTTGGGACAGGGGGGGTACGAGCAGTACTTC; D gene: TRBD1; clone size: .; V gene: TRBV7-9; J gene: TRBJ2-7
CDR3 protein: CASSQDLFGGTDTQYF; CDR3 DNA: TGTGCCAGCAGCCAGGACCTCTTTGGGGGCACAGATACGCAGTATTTT; D gene: .; clone size: .; V gene: TRBV14; J gene: TRBJ2-3
CDR3 protein: CASGLQGFGAPSSYEQYF; CDR3 DNA: TGTGCTAGTGGTCTACAGGGGTTTGGGGCCCCAAGCTCCTACGAGCAGTACTTC; D gene: TRBD1; clone size: .; V gene: TRBV12-5; J gene: TRBJ2-7
CDR3 protein: CASSLDSLTGELFF; CDR3 DNA: TGCGCCAGCAGCTTGGACAGCCTAACCGGGGAGCTGTTTTTT; D gene: .; clone size: .; V gene: TRBV5-1; J gene: TRBJ2-2
CDR3 protein: CASSSFDRTQETQYF; CDR3 DNA: TGTGCCAGCAGCTCATTCGACAGGACCCAAGAGACCCAGTACTTC; D gene: .; clone size: .; V gene: TRBV11-1; J gene: TRBJ2-5
CDR3 protein: CASSLAGAGFGTEAFF; CDR3 DNA: TGTGCCAGCAGCTTAGCGGGAGCCGGGTTCGGCACTGAAGCTTTCTTT; D gene: .; clone size: .; V gene: TRBV7-2; J gene: TRBJ1-1
CDR3 protein: CASSFDSATLNQPQHF; CDR3 DNA: TGTGCCAGCAGCTTCGACTCCGCAACGTTGAATCAGCCCCAGCATTTT; D gene: .; clone size: .; V gene: TRBV5-5; J gene: TRBJ1-5
CDR3 protein: CASSLELARKTQYF; CDR3 DNA: TGTGCCAGCAGCTTGGAACTAGCGAGGAAGACCCAGTACTTC; D gene: TRBD2; clone size: once; V gene: TRBV5-8; J gene: TRBJ2-5
CDR3 protein: CASSPPSVAGGYNEQFF; CDR3 DNA: TGCGCCAGCAGCCCCCCCTCGGTAGCGGGGGGTTACAATGAGCAGTTCTTC; D gene: TRBD2; clone size: .; V gene: TRBV5-1; J gene: TRBJ2-1
CDR3 protein: CASSLHGQPQHF; CDR3 DNA: TGTGCCAGCAGTCTACATGGGCAGCCCCAGCATTTT; D gene: .; clone size: .; V gene: TRBV28; J gene: TRBJ1-5
CDR3 protein: CASSLTNRVGYGYTF; CDR3 DNA: TGTGCCAGCAGTTTAACTAACAGGGTTGGGTATGGCTACACCTTC; D gene: .; clone size: .; V gene: TRBV28; J gene: TRBJ1-2